The 23 T cell receptor beta chains listed next were all sequenced from one sample in a study of blood T cell repertoires in COVID-19. TCRdb's copy holds only in-frame clones and misses some; the assay was immunoSEQ multiplex PCR. This table holds 350,000 to 400,000 clones, more than 75% found once. Sequencing used PBMCs or T cells enriched from blood (not recorded which). These receptors originate from a woman aged 25 to 39 who had recovered from COVID-19.

J is TRBJ1-2 and V is TRBV21-1; TRBD1, the table's D call, lacks a check against the DNA. TRBV21-1 is a known pseudogene. The CDR3 spans 14 residues. In nucleotides, the CDR3 is TGTGCCAGCAGCAAGGGACAGGGAAACTATGGCTACACCTTC. It encodes CASSKGQGNYGYTF.

V and J are TRBV10-2 and TRBJ2-5, with a weak D call TRBD1 (5 bases). V shed 8 bases and J shed 1 base, with 17 bases lying between them. This CDR3 comprises 15 residues. Germline loops: CDR1 WSHSY, CDR2 SAAADI. CDR3 bases: TGCGCCAGCCGTCAGGGTCCTCAACCCCAAGAGACCCAGTACTTC. Translated, it gives CASRQGPQPQETQYF.

The chain is built from TRBV28 and TRBJ2-7; D may be TRBD1 (6 bases). The CDR3 loop spans 14 amino acids. V lost 6 bases and J 0 bases, leaving 12 bases between the germline ends. The germline gives CDR1 MDHEN, CDR2 SYDVKM. The CDR3 bases are TGTGCCAGCAGGAACCGGGACATCTCCTACGAGCAGTACTTC. The encoded protein is CASRNRDISYEQYF.

The V and J genes are TRBV27 and TRBJ1-5; the D gene is possibly TRBD1 (5 bases). The CDR3 is made up of 11 amino acids. Trimming removed 8 bases from V and 11 bases from J, with 13 bases in between. In germline, CDR1 is MNHEY, CDR2 SMNVEV (reference sequence). As DNA, the CDR3 is TGTGCCAGCTCCGCAGGGTCATCCCAGCATTTT. Translation gives CASSAGSSQHF.

The chain uses TRBV11-1 and TRBJ1-1; 7 bases match TRBD1. Trimming at V came to 1 base and at J to 1 base, leaving 6 bases not matched to a gene. This CDR3 contains 16 residues. Germline assignment: CDR1 SGHAT and CDR2 FQDESV (reference sequence). CDR3 in amino acids: CASSLGQGVENTEAFF. CDR3 coding DNA: TGTGCCAGCAGCTTAGGACAGGGAGTAGAGAACACTGAAGCTTTCTTT.

This chain joins TRBV6-5 and TRBJ2-3, with 8 bases fitting TRBD2. Losses at the gene ends were 0 bases for V and 2 bases for J; bases not matched to a gene: 4. From germline, CDR1 is MNHEY and CDR2 SVGAGI. This CDR3 is built from 16 residues. CDR3 bases: TGTGCCAGCAGTTACTCGCCTAGCGGGCTCACAGATACGCAGTATTTT. This codes for CASSYSPSGLTDTQYF.

The chain couples TRBV6-4 to TRBJ2-6; D is uncertain. Between the trimmed V and J ends, which lost 2 bases and 6 bases, there was a span of 11 bases. The CDR3 covers 15 residues. CDR1 and CDR2 (germline): MRHNA, SNTAGT. The CDR3 sequence: CASSDTEGSANVLTF. The CDR3 bases are TGTGCCAGCAGTGACACAGAAGGTTCGGCCAACGTCCTGACTTTC.

This chain connects TRBV5-1 to TRBJ1-2; D gene ambiguous. V shed 4 bases and J shed 3 bases, with 16 bases lying between them. Germline V gene sequence: CDR1 SGHRS, CDR2 YFSETQ. The CDR3 sequence is 15 residues long. CDR3 sequence (DNA): TGCGCCAGCAGCCCCGCAATTAATGGAGACTATGGCTACACCTTC. Translated, it gives CASSPAINGDYGYTF.

The chain combines TRBV15 with TRBJ2-7; the D gene is possibly TRBD2 (5 bases). Germline V lookup: CDR1 LNHNV, CDR2 YYDKDF (reference sequence). V was shortened by 4 bases and J by 3 bases, with 34 bases between the two germline ends. CDR3 length equals 21 residues. The CDR3: CATSTEAKRTRISPLSYEQYF. In nucleotides, the CDR3 is TGTGCCACCAGCACAGAGGCAAAGCGGACTCGGATTTCACCCCTCAGCTACGAGCAGTACTTC.

The chain couples TRBV4-2 to TRBJ2-7; possible D gene TRBD1, 5 bases. Trimming took off 0 bases at V and 6 bases at J, with 15 bases between the two ends. This CDR3 region has 15 residues. Germline lookup yields CDR1 LGHNA and CDR2 YNFKEQ. The chain's CDR3 is CASSQELAGIGEQYF. CDR3 DNA: TGTGCCAGCAGCCAAGAGTTAGCAGGGATCGGCGAGCAGTACTTC.

The gene calls are TRBV7-2 and TRBJ2-7, with TRBD1 matching over 9 bases. With 5 bases clipped from V and 2 bases from J, the junction kept 4 bases outside the gene matches. Germline V gene lookup returns CDR1 SGHTA and CDR2 FQGNSA. The CDR3 length is 14 residues. The CDR3 DNA follows: TGTGCCAGCAGCCCGGGACAGGGCACCTACGAGCAGTACTTC. Amino acids: CASSPGQGTYEQYF.

V usage is TRBV27 and J usage is TRBJ1-5; D remains ambiguous. The germline gives CDR1 MNHEY, CDR2 SMNVEV (reference sequence). Deletions cut 2 bases from V and 0 bases from J, with 8 bases between. This CDR3 is 15 amino acids long. CDR3 sequence reads: CASSLNSHSNQPQHF. The CDR3 nucleotides are TGTGCCAGCAGTTTAAACAGCCATAGCAATCAGCCCCAGCATTTT.

This clone was seen more than once but under ten times. The genes are TRBV6-5 and TRBJ1-5, with TRBD1 identical over 11 bases. The CDR3 is 14 amino acids. Germline CDR1 is MNHEY and CDR2 is SVGAGI. V shed 4 bases, J shed 6 bases, and the junction held 2 bases outside the gene matches. CDR3 DNA: TGTGCCAGCAGTTCCGGGACAGGGGGTCAGCCCCAGCATTTT. This gives the protein CASSSGTGGQPQHF.

The rearrangement uses TRBV11-2 and TRBJ1-6; 7 nucleotides line up with TRBD1. J gave up 6 bases and V 5 bases, and 7 bases lay outside the gene matches. CDR1 is SGHAT, CDR2 FQNNGV, per germline. The CDR3 consists of 15 residues. This CDR3 is CASSQVGQTNSPLHF. In nucleotides, the CDR3 is TGTGCCAGCAGCCAAGTGGGACAGACTAATTCACCCCTCCACTTT. Full variable domain (remainder filled in from reference TRBV11-2 and TRBJ1-6): EAGVAQSPRYKIIEKRQSVAFWCNPISGHATLYWYQQILGQGPKLLIQFQNNGVVDDSQLPKDRFSAERLKGVDSTLKIQPAKLEDSAVYLCASSQVGQTNSPLHFGNGTRLTVT.

The J gene is TRBJ1-3, the V gene TRBV5-4; perhaps TRBD1 as D (6 bases). The CDR3 is 13 residues long. The V and J ends lost 5 bases and 3 bases respectively, with 9 bases between them. Germline V gene data show CDR1 as SGHNT and CDR2 as YYREEE (reference sequence). This CDR3 reads CASRTGSGNTIYF. CDR3 DNA: TGTGCCAGCAGAACAGGGAGTGGAAACACCATATATTTT.

The chain combines TRBV7-8 with TRBJ2-5; 11 bases align to TRBD2. The CDR3 has 15 amino acids. V lost 2 bases and J lost 4; bases outside the gene matches: 3. CDR1 and CDR2 (germline): SGHVS, FQNEAQ. CDR3 DNA sequence: TGTGCCAGCAGCTTACTAGCGGGAGGCGGAGAGACCCAGTACTTC. Encoded protein: CASSLLAGGGETQYF.

The chain couples TRBV12-3 or TRBV12-4 to TRBJ1-5, with TRBD1 as a possible D gene (5 bases). The V end lost 5 bases, the J end lost 5 bases, and 10 bases lay between the germline ends. This CDR3 is 13 amino acids long. Here the CDR3 reads CASSTDTYQPQHF. The CDR3 DNA is TGTGCCAGCAGTACGGACACATATCAGCCCCAGCATTTT.

V usage is TRBV2 and J usage is TRBJ2-3, with no clear D. V lost 8 bases and J lost 8, with 11 bases in between. Germline V lookup: CDR1 SNHLY, CDR2 FYNNEI. CDR3 length: 11 amino acids. CDR3 bases: TGTGCCAGCGAGGCGGAGACTACGCAGTATTTT. Translated, it gives CASEAETTQYF.

This clone appeared once. V and J are TRBV19 and TRBJ1-1, with TRBD1 as a possible D gene (5 bases). V was trimmed by 5 bases and J by 3 bases, leaving 13 bases between them. Germline lookup yields CDR1 LNHDA and CDR2 SQIVND (reference sequence). The length of the CDR3 is 14 residues. As DNA, the CDR3 is TGTGCCAGTAGTCCCCGAGACAGATACACTGAAGCTTTCTTT. Amino acid sequence: CASSPRDRYTEAFF.

The chain combines TRBV27 with TRBJ1-1; D remains unclear. This CDR3 comprises 13 residues. Germline CDR1 reads MNHEY; CDR2 reads SMNVEV (reference sequence). V lost 5 bases and J lost 1, with 8 bases in between. CDR3 nucleotides: TGTGCCAGCAGTACGACACCGAACACTGAAGCTTTCTTT. It yields the protein CASSTTPNTEAFF.

J is TRBJ2-7 and V is TRBV12-3 or TRBV12-4; TRBD1 aligns across 7 bases. This CDR3 is built from 12 residues. V shed 6 bases, J shed 6 bases, and the junction held 5 bases outside the gene matches. CDR3 loop: CASRHRGSEQYF. CDR3 bases: TGTGCCAGCAGACACAGGGGAAGCGAGCAGTACTTC.

This chain uses TRBV29-1 with TRBJ1-2; D is perhaps TRBD1 (6 bases). The V gene lost 5 bases and the J gene lost 10 bases, with 23 bases spanning the gap. CDR3 size: 14 residues. Looked up from germline, CDR1 is SQVTM and CDR2 is ANQGSEA. CDR3 region: CSVLYSESSGDYTF. DNA of the CDR3: TGCAGCGTTTTATATTCGGAGTCGTCAGGGGACTACACCTTC. Full variable domain (outside the CDR3, taken from reference TRBV29-1 and TRBJ1-2): SAVISQKPSRDICQRGTSLTIQCQVDSQVTMMFWYRQQPGQSLTLIATANQGSEATYESGFVIDKFPISRPNLTFSTLTVSNMSPEDSSIYLCSVLYSESSGDYTFGSGTRLTVV.

The rearrangement joins TRBV7-2 to TRBJ1-1; tentatively, D is TRBD1 (5 bases). The CDR3 contains 15 residues. Germline-derived CDR1 and CDR2 are SGHTA and FQGNSA. Deletions cut 5 bases from V and 2 bases from J, with 15 bases between. In nucleotides, the CDR3 is TGTGCCAGCAGCACTCAGGGAGGAGGCAACACTGAAGCTTTCTTT. As protein: CASSTQGGGNTEAFF.